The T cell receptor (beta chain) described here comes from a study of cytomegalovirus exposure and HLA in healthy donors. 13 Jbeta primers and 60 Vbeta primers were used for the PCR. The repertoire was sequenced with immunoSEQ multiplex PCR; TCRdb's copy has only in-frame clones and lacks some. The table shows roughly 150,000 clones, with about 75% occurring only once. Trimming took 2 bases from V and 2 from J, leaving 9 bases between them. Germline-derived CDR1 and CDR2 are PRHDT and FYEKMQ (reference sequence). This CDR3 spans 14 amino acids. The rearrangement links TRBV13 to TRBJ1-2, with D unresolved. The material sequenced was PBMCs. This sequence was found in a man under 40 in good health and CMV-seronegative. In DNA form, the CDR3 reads TGTGCCAGCAGCTTATGGTCAGGAAACTATGGCTACACCTTC. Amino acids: CASSLWSGNYGYTF.